This TCR beta chain was observed in a study of blood T cell repertoires in COVID-19. About the research overall: There were acute and convalescent COVID-19 samples, and they came from the United States, Italy and Spain. Sources were T cells, B-cell-depleted T cells, or PBMCs; the material itself was cDNA or gDNA.

The CDR3 has 15 amino acids. CDR1 and CDR2 (germline): GTSNPN, SVGIG (reference sequence). V was shortened by 2 bases and J by 3 bases, with 16 bases between the two germline ends. Profiling relied on immunoSEQ multiplex PCR, and the TCRdb table lists in-frame clones only, not all of them. The sample gives hundreds of thousands of clones, roughly 83% of which show up once; around 1.9% is in the top ten. The source of this sequence is a woman in her forties or fifties who had recovered from COVID-19. The material sequenced was PBMCs or T cells enriched from blood (not recorded which). The J gene is TRBJ1-1, the V gene TRBV30, with TRBD1 as a possible D gene (6 bases). The DNA of the CDR3 is TGTGCCTGGAGTAGGGAGCGGACAGCACACACTGAAGCTTTCTTT. It codes for CAWSRERTAHTEAFF. Combining the CDR3 with reference TRBV30 and TRBJ1-1 gives the whole variable domain SQTIHQWPATLVQPVGSPLSLECTVEGTSNPNLYWYRQAAGRGLQLLFYSVGIGQISSEVPQNLSASRPQDRQFILSSKKLLLSDSGFYLCAWSRERTAHTEAFFGQGTRLTVV.